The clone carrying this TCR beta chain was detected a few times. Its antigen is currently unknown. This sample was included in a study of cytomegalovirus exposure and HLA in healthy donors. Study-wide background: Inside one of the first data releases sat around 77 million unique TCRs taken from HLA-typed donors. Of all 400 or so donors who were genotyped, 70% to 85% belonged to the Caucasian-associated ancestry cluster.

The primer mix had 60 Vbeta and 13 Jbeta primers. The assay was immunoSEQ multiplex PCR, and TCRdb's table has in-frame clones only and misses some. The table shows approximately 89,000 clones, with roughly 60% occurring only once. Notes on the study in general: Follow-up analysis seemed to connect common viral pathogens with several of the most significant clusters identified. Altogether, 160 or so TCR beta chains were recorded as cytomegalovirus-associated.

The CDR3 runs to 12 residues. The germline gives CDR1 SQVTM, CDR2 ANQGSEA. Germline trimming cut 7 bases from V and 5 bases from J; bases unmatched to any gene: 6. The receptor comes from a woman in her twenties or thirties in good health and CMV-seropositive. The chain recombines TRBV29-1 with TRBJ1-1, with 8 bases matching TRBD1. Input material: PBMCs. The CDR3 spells CSGRTGRTEAFF. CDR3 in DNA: TGCAGCGGTCGGACAGGGCGGACTGAAGCTTTCTTT.